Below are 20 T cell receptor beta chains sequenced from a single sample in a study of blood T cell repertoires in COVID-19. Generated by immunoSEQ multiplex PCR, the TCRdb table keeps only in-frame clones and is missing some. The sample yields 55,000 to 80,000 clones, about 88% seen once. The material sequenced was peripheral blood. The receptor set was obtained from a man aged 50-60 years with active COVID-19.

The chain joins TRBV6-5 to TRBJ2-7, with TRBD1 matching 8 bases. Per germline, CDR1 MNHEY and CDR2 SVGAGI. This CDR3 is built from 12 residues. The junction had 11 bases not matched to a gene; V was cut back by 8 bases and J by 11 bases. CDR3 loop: CASSSGQGREYF. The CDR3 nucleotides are TGTGCCAGCTCTTCTGGACAGGGTCGAGAGTACTTC.

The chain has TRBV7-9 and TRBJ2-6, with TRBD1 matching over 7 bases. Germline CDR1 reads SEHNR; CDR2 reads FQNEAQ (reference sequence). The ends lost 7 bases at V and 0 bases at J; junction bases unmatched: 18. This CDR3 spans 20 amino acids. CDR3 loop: CASTHLDRTHIRSGANVLTF. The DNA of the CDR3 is TGTGCCAGCACCCACTTGGACAGGACTCATATCCGCTCTGGGGCCAACGTCCTGACTTTC. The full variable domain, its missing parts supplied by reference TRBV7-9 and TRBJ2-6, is DTGVSQNPRHKITKRGQNVTFRCDPISEHNRLYWYRQTLGQGPEFLTYFQNEAQLEKSRLLSDRFSAERPKGSFSTLEIQRTEQGDSAMYLCASTHLDRTHIRSGANVLTFGAGSRLTVL.

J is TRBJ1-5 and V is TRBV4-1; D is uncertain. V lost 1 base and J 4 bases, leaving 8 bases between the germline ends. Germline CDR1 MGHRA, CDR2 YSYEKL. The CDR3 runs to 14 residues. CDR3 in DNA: TGCGCCAGCAGCCAAGCGACCAGGAATCAGCCCCAGCATTTT. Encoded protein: CASSQATRNQPQHF.

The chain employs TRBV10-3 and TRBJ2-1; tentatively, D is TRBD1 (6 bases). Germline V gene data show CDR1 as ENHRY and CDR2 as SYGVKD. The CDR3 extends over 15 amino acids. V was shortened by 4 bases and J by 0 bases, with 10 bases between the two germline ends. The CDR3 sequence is CAISAGQSSYNEQFF. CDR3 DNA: TGTGCCATCAGTGCCGGACAGAGCTCCTACAATGAGCAGTTCTTC.

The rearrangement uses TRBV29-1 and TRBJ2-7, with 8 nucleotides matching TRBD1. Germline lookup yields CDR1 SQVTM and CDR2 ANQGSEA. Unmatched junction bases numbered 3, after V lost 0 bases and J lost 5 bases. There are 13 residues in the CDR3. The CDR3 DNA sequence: TGCAGCGTTGAAGACGACAGGGGCCACGAGCAGTACTTC. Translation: CSVEDDRGHEQYF.

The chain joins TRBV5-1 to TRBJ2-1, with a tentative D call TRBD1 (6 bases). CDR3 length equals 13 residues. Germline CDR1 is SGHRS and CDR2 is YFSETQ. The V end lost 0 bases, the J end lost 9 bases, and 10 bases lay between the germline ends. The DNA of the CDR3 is TGCGCCAGCAGCTTGGGGACAGAAATTGAGCAGTTCTTC. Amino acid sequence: CASSLGTEIEQFF.

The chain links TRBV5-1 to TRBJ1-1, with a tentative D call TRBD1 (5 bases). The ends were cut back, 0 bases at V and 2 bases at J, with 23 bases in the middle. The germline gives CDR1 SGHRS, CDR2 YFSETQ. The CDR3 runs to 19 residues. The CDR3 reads CASSLGQYEVRSRNTEAFF. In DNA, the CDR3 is TGCGCCAGCAGCTTGGGACAGTACGAGGTGAGGTCCCGCAACACTGAAGCTTTCTTT.

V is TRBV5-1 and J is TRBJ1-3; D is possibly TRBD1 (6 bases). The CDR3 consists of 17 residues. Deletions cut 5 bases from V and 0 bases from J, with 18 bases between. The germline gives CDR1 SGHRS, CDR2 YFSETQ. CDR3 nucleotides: TGCGCCAGCAGGGCCTCGATCCCAGGGGACTCTGGAAACACCATATATTTT. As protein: CASRASIPGDSGNTIYF.

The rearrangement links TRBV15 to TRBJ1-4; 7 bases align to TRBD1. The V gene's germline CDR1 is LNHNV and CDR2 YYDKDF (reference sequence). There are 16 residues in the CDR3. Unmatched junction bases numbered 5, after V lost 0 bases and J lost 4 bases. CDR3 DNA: TGTGCCACCAGCAGAGAAAGGGGGCTGAGTAATGAAAAACTGTTTTTT. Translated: CATSRERGLSNEKLFF.

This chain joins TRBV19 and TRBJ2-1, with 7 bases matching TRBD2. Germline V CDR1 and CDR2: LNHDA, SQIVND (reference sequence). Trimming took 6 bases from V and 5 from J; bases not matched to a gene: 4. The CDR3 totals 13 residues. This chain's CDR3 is CASSRGLNNEQFF. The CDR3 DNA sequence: TGTGCCAGTAGCCGGGGACTAAACAATGAGCAGTTCTTC.

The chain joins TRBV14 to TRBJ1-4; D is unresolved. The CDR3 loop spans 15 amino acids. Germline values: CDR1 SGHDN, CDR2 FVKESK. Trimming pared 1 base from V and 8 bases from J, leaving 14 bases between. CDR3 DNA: TGTGCCAGCAGCCAAGTCGGAGCACCTGGAGAAAAACTGTTTTTT. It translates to CASSQVGAPGEKLFF.

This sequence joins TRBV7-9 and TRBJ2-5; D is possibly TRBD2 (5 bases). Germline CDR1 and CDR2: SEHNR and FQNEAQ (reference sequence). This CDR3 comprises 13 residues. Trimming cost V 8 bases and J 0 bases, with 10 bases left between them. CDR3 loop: CASGGRNQETQYF. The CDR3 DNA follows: TGTGCCAGCGGAGGCAGAAACCAAGAGACCCAGTACTTC.

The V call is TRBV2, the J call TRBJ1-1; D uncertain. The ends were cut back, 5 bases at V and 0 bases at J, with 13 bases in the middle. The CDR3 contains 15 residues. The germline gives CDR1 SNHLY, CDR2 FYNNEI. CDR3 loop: CASSSGPGMNTEAFF. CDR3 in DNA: TGTGCCAGCAGTTCCGGACCGGGGATGAACACTGAAGCTTTCTTT.

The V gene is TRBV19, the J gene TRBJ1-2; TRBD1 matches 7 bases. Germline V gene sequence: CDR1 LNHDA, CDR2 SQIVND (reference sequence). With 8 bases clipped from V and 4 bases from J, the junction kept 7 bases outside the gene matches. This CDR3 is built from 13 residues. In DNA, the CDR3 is TGTGCCAGTTCTAAGGGGGCGGGCTATGGCTACACCTTC. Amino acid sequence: CASSKGAGYGYTF.

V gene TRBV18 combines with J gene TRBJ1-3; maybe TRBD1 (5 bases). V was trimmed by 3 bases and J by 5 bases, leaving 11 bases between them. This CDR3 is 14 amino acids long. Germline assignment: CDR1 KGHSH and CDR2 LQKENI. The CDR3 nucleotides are TGTGCCAGCTCACCCGTGCAGGGAAGAAACACCATATATTTT. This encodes CASSPVQGRNTIYF. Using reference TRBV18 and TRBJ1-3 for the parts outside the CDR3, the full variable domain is NAGVMQNPRHLVRRRGQEARLRCSPMKGHSHVYWYRQLPEEGLKFMVYLQKENIIDESGMPKERFSAEFPKEGPSILRIQQVVRGDSAAYFCASSPVQGRNTIYFGEGSWLTVV.

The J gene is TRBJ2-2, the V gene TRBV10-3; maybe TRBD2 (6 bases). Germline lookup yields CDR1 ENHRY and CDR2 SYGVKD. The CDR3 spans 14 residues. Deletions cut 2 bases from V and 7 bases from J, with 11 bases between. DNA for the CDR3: TGTGCCATCAGTGAGGCTAGCGATGACGGGGAGCTGTTTTTT. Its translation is CAISEASDDGELFF.

In DNA, the CDR3 is TGTGCCAGCAGCCCACCGACAGCAGGTCAAGAGCAGTTCTTC. Its protein product is CASSPPTAGQEQFF. V is TRBV11-2 and J is TRBJ2-1; tentatively, D is TRBD1 (5 bases). The CDR3 runs 14 residues. Germline CDR1 and CDR2: SGHAT and FQNNGV. With 5 bases removed from V and 10 bases from J, the gap between germline ends came to 18 bases.

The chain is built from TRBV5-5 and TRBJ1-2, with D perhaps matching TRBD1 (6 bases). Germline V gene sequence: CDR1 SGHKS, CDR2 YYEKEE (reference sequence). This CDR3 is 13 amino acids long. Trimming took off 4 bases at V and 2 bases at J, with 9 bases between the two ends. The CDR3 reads CASSADRNYGYTF. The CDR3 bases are TGTGCCAGCAGCGCCGACAGGAACTATGGCTACACCTTC.

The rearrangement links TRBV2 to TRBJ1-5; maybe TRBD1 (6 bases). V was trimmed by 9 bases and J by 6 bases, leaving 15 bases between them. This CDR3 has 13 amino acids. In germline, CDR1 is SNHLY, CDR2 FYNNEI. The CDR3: CASEGGQGQPQHF. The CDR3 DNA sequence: TGTGCCAGTGAGGGGGGGCAAGGTCAGCCCCAGCATTTT.

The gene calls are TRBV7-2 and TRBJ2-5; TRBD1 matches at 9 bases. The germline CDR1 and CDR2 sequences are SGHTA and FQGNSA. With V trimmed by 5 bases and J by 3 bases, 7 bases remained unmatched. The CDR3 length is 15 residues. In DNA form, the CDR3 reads TGTGCCAGCAGCACCTCCCGGGACAGGGAAGAGACCCAGTACTTC. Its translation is CASSTSRDREETQYF.